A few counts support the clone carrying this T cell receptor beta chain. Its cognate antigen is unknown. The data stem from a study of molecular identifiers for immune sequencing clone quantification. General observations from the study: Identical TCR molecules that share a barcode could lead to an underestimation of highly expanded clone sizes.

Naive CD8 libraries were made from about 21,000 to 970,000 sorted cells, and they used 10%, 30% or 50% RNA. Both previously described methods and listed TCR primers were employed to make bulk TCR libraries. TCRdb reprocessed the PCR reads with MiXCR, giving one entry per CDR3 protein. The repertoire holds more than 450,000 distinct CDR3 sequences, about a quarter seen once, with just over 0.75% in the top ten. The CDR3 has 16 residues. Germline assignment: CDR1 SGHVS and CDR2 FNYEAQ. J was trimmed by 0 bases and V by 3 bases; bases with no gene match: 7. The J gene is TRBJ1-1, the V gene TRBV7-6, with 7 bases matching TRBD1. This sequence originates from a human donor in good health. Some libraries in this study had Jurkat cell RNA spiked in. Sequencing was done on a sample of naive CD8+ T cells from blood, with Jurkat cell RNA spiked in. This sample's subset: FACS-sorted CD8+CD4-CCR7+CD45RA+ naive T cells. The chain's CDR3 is CASSLQPQGMNTEAFF. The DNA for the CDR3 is TGTGCCAGCAGCTTGCAGCCACAGGGGATGAACACTGAAGCTTTCTTT.